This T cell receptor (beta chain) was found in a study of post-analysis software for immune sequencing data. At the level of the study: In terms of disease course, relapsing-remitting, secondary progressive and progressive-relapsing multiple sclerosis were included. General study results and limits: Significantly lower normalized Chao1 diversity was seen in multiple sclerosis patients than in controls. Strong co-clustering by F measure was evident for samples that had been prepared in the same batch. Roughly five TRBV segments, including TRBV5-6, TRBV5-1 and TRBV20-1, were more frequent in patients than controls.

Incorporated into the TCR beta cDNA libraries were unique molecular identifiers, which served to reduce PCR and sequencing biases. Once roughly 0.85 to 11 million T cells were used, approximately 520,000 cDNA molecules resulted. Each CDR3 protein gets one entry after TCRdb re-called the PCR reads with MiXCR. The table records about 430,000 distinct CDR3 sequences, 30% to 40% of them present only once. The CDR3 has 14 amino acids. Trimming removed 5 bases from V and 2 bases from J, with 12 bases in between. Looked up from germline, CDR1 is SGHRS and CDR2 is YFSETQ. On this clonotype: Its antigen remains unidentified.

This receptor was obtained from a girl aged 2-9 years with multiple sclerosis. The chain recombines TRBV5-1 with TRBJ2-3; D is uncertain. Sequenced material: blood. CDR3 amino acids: CASRLSQATDTQYF. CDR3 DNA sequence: TGCGCCAGCAGGCTTAGCCAGGCCACAGATACGCAGTATTTT.